This T cell receptor beta chain was recovered during a study of beta chain features in type 1 diabetes. Study-wide results and limits: TCRB CDR3 length was moderately but significantly reduced in all four CD4+ subsets of Type 1 diabetes patients.

The V and J ends lost 8 bases and 4 bases respectively, with 12 bases between them. The CDR3 has 13 amino acids. CDR1 is SNHLY and CDR2 is FYNNEI in the germline V gene. Investigators reverse transcribed all isolated RNA, so they sequenced expressed TCRB transcripts. TCRdb keeps only in-frame clones here, not all; method: immunoSEQ multiplex PCR. The sample includes about 150,000 clones, 10% of them seen just once. A note on this clone: Antigen unknown.

This chain connects TRBV2 to TRBJ2-1; a weak D match, TRBD2 (6 bases). Sequenced: central memory CD4+ T cells from blood. The clonotype comes from a man aged 30 to 45 with type 1 diabetes. The CDR3, as DNA: TGTGCCAGCTCAGGACTACGGTACAATGAGCAGTTCTTC. Amino acid sequence: CASSGLRYNEQFF.